One T cell receptor (delta chain) is described in this entry. The antigen is unknown. This sequence may be a read error, since a much larger clone differs from it by one base. The data stem from a study of Vδ1+ human thymocytes. General study points: Highly polyclonal TRG and TRD repertoires with Gaussian CDR3 length distributions appeared in thymus. TRD repertoires were essentially private, unlike widely shared TRG clonotypes.

J was trimmed by 0 bases and V by 1 base; bases with no gene match: 18. Germline lookup yields CDR1 TSWWSYY and CDR2 QGS. The CDR3 totals 21 residues. After alphabeta T cell depletion, CD3+ Vdelta1+ Vdelta2- thymocytes were sorted. RNA was extracted from the cells and then reverse transcribed. CDR3 amplicons came from multiplex PCR with pooled V-gene forward and constant-region reverse primers. TCRdb repeated clone calling on the multiplex PCR reads with CATT. There are about 25,000 delta-chain clones in the sample; roughly 29% occur only once, and 1.6% lies in the top ten. The rearrangement joins TRDV1 to TRDJ1; 9 bases fit TRDD3. The TCR was taken from a boy in the first two years of life who had congenital heart surgery. The sequencing sample was made of Vdelta1+ gamma-delta thymocytes from the thymus. Noted subset: FACS-sorted CD3+ TCRalphabeta- TCRVdelta1+ TCRVdelta2- thymocytes. CDR3: CALGERPTYSWGITHTDKLIF. The CDR3 bases are TGTGCTCTTGGGGAACGTCCCACCTACAGCTGGGGGATCACACACACCGATAAACTCATCTTT.